The TCR beta chain described here comes from a study of T cells in Graves' hyperthyroidism and ophthalmopathy. The germline V and J ends were trimmed by 1 base and 5 bases, with 9 bases remaining between them. The CDR3 contains 15 residues. Germline V CDR1 and CDR2: LGHDT, YNNKEL (reference sequence). RNA transcripts provided the source from which TCR beta CDR3 regions were amplified. The study used the HTBI primer set for a first-round RT-PCR of the TCR CDR3. TCRdb fed the multiplex PCR reads into MiXCR, producing one record per CDR3 protein. This table has a few hundred thousand distinct CDR3 sequences, roughly 20% appearing once.

This receptor was taken from a woman aged 45-65 years with Graves' hyperthyroidism. The chain joins TRBV3-1 to TRBJ1-6, with D perhaps TRBD1 (5 bases). The specimen was blood. The CDR3 sequence: CASSQAGRDNSPLHF. CDR3 sequence (DNA): TGTGCCAGCAGCCAAGCGGGCAGGGATAATTCACCCCTCCACTTT. Complete variable domain (other parts from reference TRBV3-1 and TRBJ1-6): DTAVSQTPKYLVTQMGNDKSIKCEQNLGHDTMYWYKQDSKKFLKIMFSYNNKELIINETVPNRFSPKSPDKAHLNLHINSLELGDSAVYFCASSQAGRDNSPLHFGNGTRLTVT.